A single sample is the source of the 30 T cell receptor beta chains below, sequenced in a study of T cells in Graves' hyperthyroidism and ophthalmopathy. It was RNA transcripts that yielded the amplified TCR beta CDR3 regions. With the HTBI primer set, the TCR CDR3 went through a first round of RT-PCR. TCRdb redid the calling of the multiplex PCR reads with MiXCR, one entry per CDR3 protein. The data show around 350,000 distinct CDR3 sequences, 25% seen once. The sequencing sample was made of blood. These TCRs come from a man aged 45-65 years with Graves' hyperthyroidism.

This clonotype was seen only a few times. This rearrangement joins TRBV30 to TRBJ1-5; D gene ambiguous. Germline CDR1 GTSNPN, CDR2 SVGIG (reference sequence). The CDR3 covers 12 residues. The V and J ends lost 1 base and 5 bases respectively, with 6 bases between them. CDR3 residues: CAWSAADQPQHF. CDR3 sequence (DNA): TGTGCCTGGAGTGCCGCGGATCAGCCCCAGCATTTT.

This clonotype was detected ten times or more. This chain links TRBV11-3 with TRBJ2-7; D is unresolved. The CDR3 contains 14 residues. V shed 1 base and J shed 5 bases, with 12 bases lying between them. The germline V gene has CDR1 SGHNT and CDR2 YENEEA. CDR3 sequence: CASSLVSGVHEQYF. In DNA form, the CDR3 reads TGTGCCAGCAGCTTAGTGTCTGGAGTCCACGAGCAGTACTTC.

This rearrangement joins TRBV20-1 to TRBJ2-7; 10 nucleotides agree with TRBD2. J lost 6 bases, V lost 6 bases, and 14 bases had no gene match. CDR3 length: 15 amino acids. Germline V CDR1 and CDR2: DFQATT, SNEGSKA (reference sequence). The CDR3 nucleotides read TGCAGTGCCAGGCTAGCGGGAGACACTATCGGCGAGCAGTACTTC. This gives the protein CSARLAGDTIGEQYF.

J is TRBJ2-7 and V is TRBV20-1; 7 nucleotides agree with TRBD2. The ends lost 3 bases at V and 5 bases at J; junction bases unmatched: 13. CDR1 DFQATT and CDR2 SNEGSKA come from the germline V gene (reference sequence). This CDR3 has 15 amino acids. CDR3 sequence (DNA): TGCAGTGCTAGTAAGGTCGGGGCGGGAGCTAACGAGCAGTACTTC. Encoded protein: CSASKVGAGANEQYF.

This clonotype was counted ten times or more. The chain combines TRBV5-1 with TRBJ1-1, with a weak D call TRBD1 (6 bases). The CDR3 contains 14 residues. In germline, CDR1 is SGHRS, CDR2 YFSETQ. Deletions cut 4 bases from V and 4 bases from J, with 14 bases between. The DNA for the CDR3 is TGCGCCAGCAGCAGATCAGGGGCCGGCACTGAAGCTTTCTTT. Translating gives CASSRSGAGTEAFF.

The genes are TRBV19 and TRBJ2-7, with D possibly matching TRBD2 (5 bases). Trimming took off 6 bases at V and 4 bases at J, with 13 bases between the two ends. CDR1 is LNHDA and CDR2 is SQIVND in the germline V gene (reference sequence). The CDR3 sequence is 13 residues long. CDR3 loop: CASSSSEDYEQYF. As DNA, the CDR3 is TGTGCCAGTAGCTCATCGGAGGATTACGAGCAGTACTTC.

This clonotype was seen only a few times. The chain couples TRBV30 to TRBJ2-5; D is perhaps TRBD2 (5 bases). Germline CDR1 reads GTSNPN; CDR2 reads SVGIG (reference sequence). The CDR3 loop spans 12 amino acids. V was clipped by 0 bases and J by 6 bases, with 8 bases between them. The CDR3 sequence: CAWSVGSQTQYF. For the CDR3, the DNA is TGTGCCTGGAGTGTAGGGAGTCAGACCCAGTACTTC.

J is TRBJ1-1 and V is TRBV28; TRBD1 aligns across 9 bases. CDR1 is MDHEN and CDR2 is SYDVKM in the germline V gene. The CDR3 loop spans 14 amino acids. V was pared by 6 bases and J by 3 bases, with 5 bases of the junction left unmatched. The CDR3 loop reads CASSPTGGDTEAFF. For the CDR3, the DNA is TGTGCCAGCAGCCCGACAGGGGGGGACACTGAAGCTTTCTTT.

In its sample, this clonotype was seen many times. The chain couples TRBV2 to TRBJ2-5; a possible D gene is TRBD1 (6 bases). V was shortened by 5 bases and J by 5 bases, with 12 bases between the two germline ends. The CDR3 totals 13 residues. Germline V gives CDR1 SNHLY, CDR2 FYNNEI. The CDR3 DNA reads as TGTGCCAGCAGTACACAGGGTCGGGAGACCCAGTACTTC. Translating gives CASSTQGRETQYF.

This clonotype has a count of ten or more. J is TRBJ2-7 and V is TRBV11-2, with a weak D call TRBD2 (5 bases). Trimming took 3 bases from V and 0 from J, leaving 12 bases between them. The CDR3 runs 15 residues. CDR1 is SGHAT, CDR2 FQNNGV, per germline. Here the CDR3 DNA reads TGTGCCAGCAGCTTCCATAGCGATAGCTCCTACGAGCAGTACTTC. Amino acids: CASSFHSDSSYEQYF.

For this clonotype: This may stem from a read error, because a much larger clone lies one nucleotide away. This CDR3 reads CASSRGTGTNQPQHF. CDR3 coding DNA: TGTGCCAGCTCACGCGGGACAGGGACGAATCAGCCCCAGCATTTT. The gene calls are TRBV18 and TRBJ1-5; 9 bases match TRBD1. The CDR3 has 15 residues. CDR1 and CDR2 from the germline V gene are KGHSH and LQKENI. Germline trimming cut 4 bases from V and 4 bases from J; bases unmatched to any gene: 5.

This sequence joins TRBV18 and TRBJ2-7, with D unresolved. Germline CDR1 KGHSH, CDR2 LQKENI. The V and J ends lost 6 bases and 4 bases respectively, with 16 bases between them. This CDR3 is 14 amino acids long. The CDR3 loop is CASSQDLRDYEQYF. The CDR3 DNA is TGTGCCAGCTCCCAAGATTTAAGGGATTACGAGCAGTACTTC.

This chain connects TRBV28 to TRBJ1-4; TRBD1 agrees at 9 bases. The CDR3 is made up of 16 amino acids. Germline CDR1 is MDHEN and CDR2 is SYDVKM. Trimming at V came to 3 bases and at J to 8 bases, leaving 10 bases not matched to a gene. DNA of the CDR3: TGTGCCAGCAGTTTTTTATACAGGGGGCCCTACGAAAAACTGTTTTTT. This encodes CASSFLYRGPYEKLFF.

This clonotype was recorded at least ten times. The chain combines TRBV20-1 with TRBJ1-1; D remains ambiguous. Between the trimmed V and J ends, which lost 4 bases and 5 bases, there was a span of 11 bases. The CDR3 has 12 amino acids. CDR1 is DFQATT, CDR2 SNEGSKA, per germline (reference sequence). CDR3 DNA: TGCAGTGCTACCCTTTGGAAGACTGAAGCTTTCTTT. Translating it yields CSATLWKTEAFF.

This clonotype was picked up many times. The rearrangement uses TRBV11-3 and TRBJ2-5; D remains ambiguous. CDR1 SGHNT and CDR2 YENEEA come from the germline V gene. The CDR3 runs to 15 residues. V lost 5 bases and J lost 1, with 14 bases in between. The CDR3 bases are TGTGCCAGCAGCCGAGGTCTGCAGTCCCAAGAGACCCAGTACTTC. Translated: CASSRGLQSQETQYF.

The V and J genes are TRBV29-1 and TRBJ2-3, with D possibly called TRBD1 or TRBD2 (5 bases each). The CDR3 length is 15 residues. Germline assignment: CDR1 SQVTM and CDR2 ANQGSEA. The V end was cut by 0 bases, the J end by 2 bases, with 12 bases between. For the CDR3, the DNA is TGCAGCGTTGAAGACCCGGGACGTTCCACAGATACGCAGTATTTT. Translation gives CSVEDPGRSTDTQYF.

This clonotype was detected ten times or more. This rearrangement joins TRBV27 to TRBJ2-1; D may be TRBD1 or TRBD2 (5 bases each). The CDR3 contains 16 residues. V was pared by 7 bases and J by 2 bases, with 18 bases between. Germline V gene sequence: CDR1 MNHEY, CDR2 SMNVEV (reference sequence). The CDR3 region has the DNA TGTGCCAGCACCGACCCGGGACGGGTGGCCTACAATGAGCAGTTCTTC. This gives the protein CASTDPGRVAYNEQFF.

This clonotype was counted ten times or more. The J gene is TRBJ1-1, the V gene TRBV7-9, with unresolved D. V gave up 5 bases and J gave up 3 bases, with 13 bases separating them. The CDR3 totals 14 residues. Germline CDR1 SEHNR, CDR2 FQNEAQ (reference sequence). The CDR3 is CASSPSGFYTEAFF. CDR3 coding DNA: TGTGCCAGCAGCCCATCTGGGTTCTACACTGAAGCTTTCTTT.

The chain uses TRBV27 and TRBJ2-5, with 7 positions matching TRBD2. V dropped 5 bases and J dropped 5; count of bases not matched to a gene: 8. CDR1 is MNHEY and CDR2 is SMNVEV in the germline V gene (reference sequence). The length of the CDR3 is 14 residues. CDR3 nucleotides: TGTGCCAGCAGTCTGGAGCGGGATTGGGAGACCCAGTACTTC. It yields the protein CASSLERDWETQYF.

The chain is built from TRBV3-1 and TRBJ2-7, with unresolved D. Looked up from germline, CDR1 is LGHDT and CDR2 is YNNKEL (reference sequence). Deletions cut 0 bases from V and 7 bases from J, with 22 bases between. The CDR3 is made up of 17 amino acids. CDR3 protein: CASSQERSAILLGEQYF. DNA for the CDR3: TGTGCCAGCAGCCAAGAACGGTCGGCTATCCTACTGGGAGAGCAGTACTTC.

This clonotype was detected many times. The chain recombines TRBV7-2 with TRBJ2-2; 7 bases agree with TRBD2. The CDR3 has 17 amino acids. From germline, CDR1 is SGHTA and CDR2 FQGNSA. J was trimmed by 5 bases and V by 1 base; bases with no gene match: 10. This CDR3 reads CASSLDSAGVRTGELFF. For the CDR3, the DNA is TGTGCCAGCAGCTTAGATTCGGCGGGAGTTCGGACCGGGGAGCTGTTTTTT.

This clonotype showed up many times. The chain links TRBV28 to TRBJ2-3; D gene uncertain. V was shortened by 5 bases and J by 2 bases, with 17 bases between the two germline ends. This CDR3 region has 16 residues. Looked up from germline, CDR1 is MDHEN and CDR2 is SYDVKM. CDR3 amino acids: CASSPVPGELTDTQYF. The CDR3 DNA reads TGTGCCAGCAGTCCTGTTCCCGGAGAGCTCACAGATACGCAGTATTTT.

The CDR3 nucleotides read TGTGCCAGCAGCGGAGATACAGATACGCAGTATTTT. Protein: CASSGDTDTQYF. The genes are TRBV9 and TRBJ2-3; D ambiguous. Trimming left V 3 bases short and J 3 bases short, with 5 bases between. The CDR3 consists of 12 residues. CDR1 is SGDLS and CDR2 is YYNGEE in the germline V gene.

The chain joins TRBV20-1 to TRBJ1-2, with D possibly TRBD1 on 5 matching bases. V was clipped by 6 bases and J by 1 base, with 18 bases between them. CDR1 is DFQATT and CDR2 is SNEGSKA in the germline V gene (reference sequence). This CDR3 comprises 15 residues. The CDR3 nucleotides read TGCAGTGCCCCGCGCTCCGGGACCGATAACTATGGCTACACCTTC. This codes for CSAPRSGTDNYGYTF.

This chain links TRBV29-1 with TRBJ1-1, with 7 bases lining up with TRBD1. CDR1 is SQVTM, CDR2 ANQGSEA, per germline. V was clipped by 7 bases and J by 0 bases; unmatched bases: 14. The CDR3 is 16 residues long. DNA for the CDR3: TGCAGCGCCACGACAGGGCCTGAGCTCATGAACACTGAAGCTTTCTTT. Protein sequence: CSATTGPELMNTEAFF.

This clonotype was seen ten or more times. The chain employs TRBV2 and TRBJ2-7; possible D gene TRBD2, 5 bases. The CDR3 sequence is 17 residues long. Germline assignment: CDR1 SNHLY and CDR2 FYNNEI. Trimming took 6 bases from V and 2 from J, leaving 23 bases between them. The CDR3 nucleotides are TGTGCCAGCAGAGATACCTTGGACTCTCCCGTGGCCTACGAGCAGTACTTC. This gives the protein CASRDTLDSPVAYEQYF.

The chain recombines TRBV5-1 with TRBJ2-1, with a tentative D call TRBD1 (6 bases). The CDR3 has 15 amino acids. The V end lost 3 bases, the J end lost 4 bases, and 14 bases lay between the germline ends. Looked up from germline, CDR1 is SGHRS and CDR2 is YFSETQ. The CDR3 reads CASSSLRQEYNEQFF. The CDR3 DNA follows: TGCGCCAGCAGCTCCTTACGACAGGAGTACAATGAGCAGTTCTTC.

A few counts support this clonotype. This sequence joins TRBV29-1 and TRBJ2-7; D is perhaps TRBD1 or TRBD2 (6 bases each). This CDR3 is built from 12 residues. Trimming took off 4 bases at V and 5 bases at J, with 12 bases between the two ends. Germline CDR1 SQVTM, CDR2 ANQGSEA. The CDR3 DNA reads TGCAGCGTTGGGGTGGGGGGCGACGAGCAGTACTTC. It codes for CSVGVGGDEQYF.

The chain joins TRBV27 to TRBJ1-1, with D possibly TRBD1 on 5 matching bases. The length of the CDR3 is 15 residues. Germline CDR1 is MNHEY and CDR2 is SMNVEV (reference sequence). Trimming shortened V by 5 bases and J by 0 bases, and 13 bases separated the two germline ends. The CDR3 coding sequence is TGTGCCAGCAGTCTACAAGGGGTTATGAACACTGAAGCTTTCTTT. As protein: CASSLQGVMNTEAFF.

This clonotype has a handful of counts. The rearrangement uses TRBV4-1 and TRBJ2-5, with 8 bases fitting TRBD2. CDR3 length equals 20 residues. Trimming cost V 4 bases and J 4 bases; bases outside gene matches: 23. Germline V gene data show CDR1 as MGHRA and CDR2 as YSYEKL. The CDR3 reads CASSLPSGAGRREATETQYF. CDR3 nucleotides: TGCGCCAGCAGCCTACCCTCAGGGGCGGGGAGGCGGGAGGCAACAGAGACCCAGTACTTC.